This note documents a single T cell receptor beta chain sequence. No antigen is known for it. The record originates from a study of response to subunit inactivated influenza vaccine. Findings and limits, study-wide: Few additional T cells are recruited per seasonal influenza vaccination, authors suggested.

With V trimmed by 2 bases and J by 0 bases, 4 bases remained unmatched. The germline V gene has CDR1 DFQATT and CDR2 SNEGSKA (reference sequence). This CDR3 comprises 16 residues. Using its own MiXCR run on the RT-PCR reads, TCRdb lists one record per CDR3 protein. The sample has about 570,000 distinct CDR3 sequences, approximately 12% seen once. Here the sequenced sample was PBMCs from blood, taken on the day of vaccination. The chain carries TRBV20-1 and TRBJ1-5; 10 bases agree with TRBD1. The sequence came from a man aged 45 to 65 who received an inactivated influenza vaccine. The CDR3 reads CSARWTGGYSNQPQHF. As DNA, the CDR3 is TGCAGTGCTAGATGGACAGGGGGATATAGCAATCAGCCCCAGCATTTT.